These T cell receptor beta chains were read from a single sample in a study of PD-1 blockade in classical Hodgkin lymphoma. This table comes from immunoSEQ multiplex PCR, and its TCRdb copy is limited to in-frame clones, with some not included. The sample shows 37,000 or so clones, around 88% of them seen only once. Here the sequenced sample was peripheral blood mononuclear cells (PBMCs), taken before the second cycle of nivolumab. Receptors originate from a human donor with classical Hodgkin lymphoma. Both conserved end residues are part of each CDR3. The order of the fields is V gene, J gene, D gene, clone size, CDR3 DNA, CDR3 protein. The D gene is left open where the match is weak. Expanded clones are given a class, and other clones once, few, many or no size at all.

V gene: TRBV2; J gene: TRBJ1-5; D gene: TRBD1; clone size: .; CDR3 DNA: TGTGCCAGCAGCGACAGGGTCGGGGCATATCAGCCCCAGCATTTT; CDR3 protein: CASSDRVGAYQPQHF
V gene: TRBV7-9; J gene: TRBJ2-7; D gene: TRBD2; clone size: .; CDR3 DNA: TGTGCCAGCAGCACTCCCGAGGTTAGGGGTCAGCGGGAGCCTTGGGAGCAGTACTTC; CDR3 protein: CASSTPEVRGQREPWEQYF
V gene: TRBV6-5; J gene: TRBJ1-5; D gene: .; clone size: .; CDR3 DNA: TGTGCCAGCAGTTACTCGTGGAGGAGCAATCAGCCCCAGCATTTT; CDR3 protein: CASSYSWRSNQPQHF
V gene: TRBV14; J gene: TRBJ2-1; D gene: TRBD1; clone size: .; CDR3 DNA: TGTGCCAGCAGCCAAGTGGGACAGGCCATGAATGAGCAGTTCTTC; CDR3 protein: CASSQVGQAMNEQFF
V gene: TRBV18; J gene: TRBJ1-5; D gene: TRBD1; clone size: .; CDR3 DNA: TGTGCCAGCTCACCAGGACAGGTGACCAATCAGCCCCAGCATTTT; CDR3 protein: CASSPGQVTNQPQHF
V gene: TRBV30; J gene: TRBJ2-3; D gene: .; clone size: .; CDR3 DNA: TGTGCCTGGAGTGTCGTGGGCTTGTTGAGCACAGATACGCAGTATTTT; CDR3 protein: CAWSVVGLLSTDTQYF
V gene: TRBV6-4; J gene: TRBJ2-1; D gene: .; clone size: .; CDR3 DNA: TGTGCCAGCAGTGACGGGGACTTCTCGAATGAGCAGTTCTTC; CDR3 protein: CASSDGDFSNEQFF
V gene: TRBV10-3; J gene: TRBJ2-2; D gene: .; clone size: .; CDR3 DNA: TGTGCCATCAGCCCGGGACCCGACACCGGGGAGCTGTTTTTT; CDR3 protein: CAISPGPDTGELFF
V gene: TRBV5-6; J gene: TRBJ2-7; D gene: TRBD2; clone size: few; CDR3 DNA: TGTGCCAGCAGCTTGCAGCTAGCGGGAGTCCTAAAATCCTACGAGCAGTACTTC; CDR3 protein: CASSLQLAGVLKSYEQYF
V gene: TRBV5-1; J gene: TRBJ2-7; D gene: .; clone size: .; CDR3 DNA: TGCGCCAGCAGCTTGGGGGCCAGGACCCACGAGCAGTACTTC; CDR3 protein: CASSLGARTHEQYF
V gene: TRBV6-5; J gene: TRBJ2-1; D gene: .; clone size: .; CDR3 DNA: TGTGCCAGCAGTAAACGGTATGAGCAGTTCTTC; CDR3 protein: CASSKRYEQFF
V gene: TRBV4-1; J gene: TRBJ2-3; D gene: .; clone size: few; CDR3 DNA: TGCGCCAGCAGCCAACTCCTACTAGGCACAGATACGCAGTATTTT; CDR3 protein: CASSQLLLGTDTQYF
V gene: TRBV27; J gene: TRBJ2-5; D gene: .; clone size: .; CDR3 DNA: TGTGCCAGCAGTTTAATAGGGAGTTTGGAGACCCAGTACTTC; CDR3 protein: CASSLIGSLETQYF
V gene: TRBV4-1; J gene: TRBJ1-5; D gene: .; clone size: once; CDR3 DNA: TGCGCCAGCAGCCATGAGGTGGTCGGCCGGGCGAATCAGCCCCAGCATTTT; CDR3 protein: CASSHEVVGRANQPQHF